This entry describes one T cell receptor (beta chain). Its antigen is as yet unknown. Unique molecular identifiers were present on the cDNA, which also gained a universal primer site by template switching. TCRdb used MiXCR to reprocess the 5' RACE reads, holding one entry per CDR3 protein. Of roughly 500,000 distinct CDR3 sequences listed, around 20% were seen once; the top ten hold around 0.91%. V was clipped by 3 bases and J by 2 bases, with 17 bases between them. This CDR3 is built from 17 residues. Germline V lookup: CDR1 SNHLY, CDR2 FYNNEI. These data belong to a study of identical twins. General study points: Abundant cord blood beta clonotypes carried fewer insertions; memory repertoires showed none.

The sample was also reused in another study, on T cells expressing NK-cell markers. That paper notes: Several experiments confined sorting to alpha-beta TCR T cells with an anti-gamma-delta TCR antibody.

This sequence was found in a woman aged 18-29 years in good health. The chain uses TRBV2 and TRBJ2-1; D remains ambiguous. Sequenced input: CD4+ T cells sorted from blood. CDR3 residues: CASSEVLLHVTYNEQFF. CDR3 bases: TGTGCCAGCAGTGAGGTTTTATTGCATGTCACCTACAATGAGCAGTTCTTC.